The clone carrying this T cell receptor (beta chain) was detected many times. The sample belongs to a study of T-cell reconstitution after alpha-beta-depleted transplantation in children. The germline V gene encodes CDR1 MGHDK and CDR2 SYGVNS. The ends were cut back, 0 bases at V and 7 bases at J, with 15 bases in the middle. The CDR3 sequence is 16 residues long. It was with unique molecular identifiers that the TCRbeta library was prepared. TCRdb re-derived calls from the PCR reads in MiXCR, one entry per CDR3 protein. This sample has fewer than 120,000 distinct CDR3 sequences, with about a tenth found just once.

The sample was PBMCs from the stem cell graft donor, taken from the stem cell graft. The J gene is TRBJ2-2, the V gene TRBV25-1, with D perhaps matching TRBD2 (5 bases). The TCR sequence derives from a human donor who donated a stem cell graft to a child with acute lymphoblastic leukemia. CDR3 region: CASSEYPVFAGGELFF. CDR3 DNA: TGTGCCAGCAGTGAATATCCAGTTTTCGCGGGCGGGGAGCTGTTTTTT.